This T cell receptor (beta chain) appears in the sequencing data of a study of early T cells in non-severe SARS-CoV-2 infection. Study-level information: Bulk RNA from unsorted whole blood was sequenced; chains were unpaired. Study-wide findings and caveats: Matching results from VDJdb favored anti-spike CD8 responses, leaving private and CD4 specificities undetected.

Each cDNA molecule carried a unique molecular identifier. In TCRdb, the 5' RACE reads were re-called with MiXCR into one record per CDR3 protein. The sample lists about 77,000 distinct CDR3 sequences, 9% to 15% occurring once. The sample holds a few counts of this clonotype. Its antigen is as yet unknown. The germline gene is not matched at one end of the junction; a read error may be the cause. This TCR came from an adult who was a healthcare worker with PCR-confirmed SARS-CoV-2 infection or an uninfected control (not recorded which). The donor label of this sample is uncertain. This material consisted of whole blood, taken at baseline.

DNA for the CDR3: TGTGCCACCGGCAGTTTCAGCACCGGGGAGCTGTTTTTT. Its protein product is CATGSFSTGELFF. V gene TRBV15 combines with J gene TRBJ2-2, with D unclear. The length of the CDR3 is 13 residues. Germline V lookup: CDR1 LNHNV, CDR2 YYDKDF (reference sequence).